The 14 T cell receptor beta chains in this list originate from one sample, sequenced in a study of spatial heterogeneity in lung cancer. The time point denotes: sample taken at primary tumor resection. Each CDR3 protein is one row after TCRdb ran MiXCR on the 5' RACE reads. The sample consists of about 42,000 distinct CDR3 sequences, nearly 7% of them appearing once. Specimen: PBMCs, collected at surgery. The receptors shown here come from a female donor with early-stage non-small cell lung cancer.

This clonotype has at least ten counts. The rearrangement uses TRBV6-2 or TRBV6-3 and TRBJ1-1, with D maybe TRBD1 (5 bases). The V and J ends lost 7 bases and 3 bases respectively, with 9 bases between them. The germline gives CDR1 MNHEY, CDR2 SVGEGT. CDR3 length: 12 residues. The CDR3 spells CASKPGHTEAFF. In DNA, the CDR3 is TGTGCCAGCAAACCGGGACACACTGAAGCTTTCTTT.

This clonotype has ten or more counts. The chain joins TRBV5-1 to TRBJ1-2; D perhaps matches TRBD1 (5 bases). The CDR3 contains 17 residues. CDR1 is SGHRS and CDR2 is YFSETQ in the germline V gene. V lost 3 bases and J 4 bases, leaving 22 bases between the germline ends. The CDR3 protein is CASSSGTDPRLPYGYTF. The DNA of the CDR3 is TGCGCCAGCAGCTCCGGGACGGACCCTCGACTCCCCTATGGCTACACCTTC. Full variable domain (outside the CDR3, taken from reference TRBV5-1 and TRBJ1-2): KAGVTQTPRYLIKTRGQQVTLSCSPISGHRSVSWYQQTPGQGLQFLFEYFSETQRNKGNFPGRFSGRQFSNSRSEMNVSTLELGDSALYLCASSSGTDPRLPYGYTFGSGTRLTVV.

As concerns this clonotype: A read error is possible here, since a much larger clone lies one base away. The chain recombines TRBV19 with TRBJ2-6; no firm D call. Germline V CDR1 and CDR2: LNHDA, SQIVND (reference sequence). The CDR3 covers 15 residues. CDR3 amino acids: CTSALFYSGANVLTF. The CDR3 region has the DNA TGTACCAGTGCCCTATTTTACTCTGGGGCCAACGTCCTGACTTTC.

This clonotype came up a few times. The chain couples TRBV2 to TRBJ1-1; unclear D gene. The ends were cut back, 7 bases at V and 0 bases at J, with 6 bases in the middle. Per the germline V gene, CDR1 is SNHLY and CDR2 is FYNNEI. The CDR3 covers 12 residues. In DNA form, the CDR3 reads TGTGCCAGCATTTATTTGAACACTGAAGCTTTCTTT. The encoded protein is CASIYLNTEAFF. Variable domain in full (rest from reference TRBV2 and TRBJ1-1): EPEVTQTPSHQVTQMGQEVILRCVPISNHLYFYWYRQILGQKVEFLVSFYNNEISEKSEIFDDQFSVERPDGSNFTLKIRSTKLEDSAMYFCASIYLNTEAFFGQGTRLTVV.

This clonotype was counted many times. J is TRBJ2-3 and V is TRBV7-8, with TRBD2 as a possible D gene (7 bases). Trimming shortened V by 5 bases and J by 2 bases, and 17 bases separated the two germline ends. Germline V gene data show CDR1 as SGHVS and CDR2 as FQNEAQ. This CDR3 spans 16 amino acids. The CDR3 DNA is TGTGCCAGCAGCCTCCGGAAGGGGGGGACCACAGATACGCAGTATTTT. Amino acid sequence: CASSLRKGGTTDTQYF.

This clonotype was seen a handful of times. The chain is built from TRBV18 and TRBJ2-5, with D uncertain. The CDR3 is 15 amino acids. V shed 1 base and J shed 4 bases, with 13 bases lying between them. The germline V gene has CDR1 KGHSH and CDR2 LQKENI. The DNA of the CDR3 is TGTGCCAGCTCACCACGTCTAGGAGTTGGAGAGACCCAGTACTTC. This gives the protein CASSPRLGVGETQYF.

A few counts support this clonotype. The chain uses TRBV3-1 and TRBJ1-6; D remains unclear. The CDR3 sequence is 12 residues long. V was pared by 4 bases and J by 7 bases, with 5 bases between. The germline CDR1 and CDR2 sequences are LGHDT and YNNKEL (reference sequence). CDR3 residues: CASSPLNSPLHF. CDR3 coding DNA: TGTGCCAGCAGCCCTCTAAATTCACCCCTCCACTTT.

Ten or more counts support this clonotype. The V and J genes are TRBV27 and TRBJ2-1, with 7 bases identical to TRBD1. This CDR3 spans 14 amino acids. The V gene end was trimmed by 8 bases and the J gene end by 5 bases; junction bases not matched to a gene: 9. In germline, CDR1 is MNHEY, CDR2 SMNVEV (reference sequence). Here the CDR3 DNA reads TGTGCCAGCGGGGGCAGGGGGTGGGACAATGAGCAGTTCTTC. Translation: CASGGRGWDNEQFF.

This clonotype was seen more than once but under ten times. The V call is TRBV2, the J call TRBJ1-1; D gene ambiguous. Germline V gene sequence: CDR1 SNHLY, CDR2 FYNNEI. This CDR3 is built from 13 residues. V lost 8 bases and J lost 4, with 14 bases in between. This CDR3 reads CASLFRSGTEAFF. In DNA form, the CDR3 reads TGTGCCAGCCTGTTCCGATCGGGCACTGAAGCTTTCTTT.

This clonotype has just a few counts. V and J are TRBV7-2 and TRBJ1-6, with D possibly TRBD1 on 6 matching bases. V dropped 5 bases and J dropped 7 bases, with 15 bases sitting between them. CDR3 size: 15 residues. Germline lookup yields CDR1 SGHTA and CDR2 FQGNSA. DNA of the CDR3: TGTGCCAGCAGCCCTACCAGGGGTGGCAATTCACCCCTCCACTTT. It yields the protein CASSPTRGGNSPLHF.

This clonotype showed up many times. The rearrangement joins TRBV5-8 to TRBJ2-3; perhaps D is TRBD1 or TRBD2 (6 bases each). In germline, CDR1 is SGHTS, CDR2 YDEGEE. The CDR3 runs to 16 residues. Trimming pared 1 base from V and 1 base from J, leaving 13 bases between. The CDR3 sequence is CASSLKGGVGTDTQYF. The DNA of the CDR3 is TGTGCCAGCAGCTTGAAGGGGGGCGTGGGCACAGATACGCAGTATTTT.

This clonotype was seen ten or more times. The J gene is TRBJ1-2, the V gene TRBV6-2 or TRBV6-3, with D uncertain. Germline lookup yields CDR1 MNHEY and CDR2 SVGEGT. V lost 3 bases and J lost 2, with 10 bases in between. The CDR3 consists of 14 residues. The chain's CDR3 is CASSYGRANYGYTF. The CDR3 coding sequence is TGTGCCAGCAGTTATGGCCGGGCCAACTATGGCTACACCTTC.

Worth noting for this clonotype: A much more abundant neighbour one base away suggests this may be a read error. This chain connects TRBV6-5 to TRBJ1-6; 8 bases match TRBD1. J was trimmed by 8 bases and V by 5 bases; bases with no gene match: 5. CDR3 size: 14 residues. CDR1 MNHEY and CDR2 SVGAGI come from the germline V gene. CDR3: CASSTQTGDSPLHF. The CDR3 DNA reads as TGTGCCAGCAGTACCCAGACAGGGGATTCACCCCTCCACTTT.

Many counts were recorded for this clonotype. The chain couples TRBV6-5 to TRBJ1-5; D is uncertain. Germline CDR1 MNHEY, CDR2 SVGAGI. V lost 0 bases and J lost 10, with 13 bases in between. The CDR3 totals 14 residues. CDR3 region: CASSYSSRISPQHF. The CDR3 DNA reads TGTGCCAGCAGTTACTCGAGCCGAATTTCACCCCAGCATTTT.